Shown below are 16 T cell receptor beta chains from a single sample sequenced in a study of blood T cell repertoires in COVID-19. The protocol was immunoSEQ multiplex PCR, while the TCRdb copy is restricted to in-frame clones and leaves out a portion. Altogether 160,000 or so clones are present, more than 80% being singletons, with the ten largest covering about 15%. The sequenced sample was peripheral blood. These receptors came from a woman in her thirties or forties with acute or convalescent COVID-19.

J is TRBJ2-7 and V is TRBV2; no reliable D call. V lost 0 bases and J lost 4, with 10 bases in between. The CDR3 is 14 residues long. Germline V lookup: CDR1 SNHLY, CDR2 FYNNEI. CDR3 sequence (DNA): TGTGCCAGCAGTGAAGCGCTCGGAGTGTACGAGCAGTACTTC. This sequence encodes CASSEALGVYEQYF.

The gene calls are TRBV3-1 (or the pseudogene TRBV3-2) and TRBJ2-7, with D possibly matching TRBD2 (5 bases). This CDR3 is 14 amino acids long. Trimming left V 0 bases short and J 5 bases short, with 11 bases between. In germline, CDR1 is LGHDT, CDR2 YNNKEL (reference sequence). The chain's CDR3 is CASSQDRLAHEQYF. In DNA, the CDR3 is TGTGCCAGCAGCCAAGATCGGCTAGCCCACGAGCAGTACTTC.

The rearrangement uses TRBV7-9 and TRBJ2-3; 7 positions agree with TRBD2. Unmatched junction bases numbered 12, after V lost 4 bases and J lost 2 bases. Per germline, CDR1 SEHNR and CDR2 FQNEAQ (reference sequence). The CDR3 length is 17 residues. The CDR3 here is CASSYVLPSGYTDTQYF. The DNA of the CDR3 is TGTGCCAGCAGCTACGTCTTGCCTAGCGGATACACAGATACGCAGTATTTT. The full variable domain, in which reference TRBV7-9 and TRBJ2-3 provide the parts outside the CDR3, is DTGVSQNPRHKITKRGQNVTFRCDPISEHNRLYWYRQTLGQGPEFLTYFQNEAQLEKSRLLSDRFSAERPKGSFSTLEIQRTEQGDSAMYLCASSYVLPSGYTDTQYFGPGTRLTVL.

The chain has TRBV29-1 and TRBJ2-5; 7 positions match TRBD2. The trim removed 8 bases at V and 5 bases at J, leaving 11 bases unmatched. CDR1 is SQVTM, CDR2 ANQGSEA, per germline. The CDR3 consists of 13 residues. DNA of the CDR3: TGCAGCAAGCGGGCTAGCGGTGGGGAGACCCAGTACTTC. Translating it yields CSKRASGGETQYF.

The chain combines TRBV4-1 with TRBJ2-1; TRBD2 might be the D (5 bases). V lost 0 bases and J 2 bases, leaving 14 bases between the germline ends. The CDR3 totals 17 residues. The germline V gene has CDR1 MGHRA and CDR2 YSYEKL. Here the CDR3 reads CASSQDQEVLAYNEQFF. As DNA, the CDR3 is TGCGCCAGCAGCCAAGATCAGGAGGTCCTCGCCTACAATGAGCAGTTCTTC.

The chain couples TRBV3-1 (or the pseudogene TRBV3-2) to TRBJ2-3; D gene unclear. Trimming took 0 bases from V and 0 from J, leaving 16 bases between them. This CDR3 is 18 amino acids long. Per germline, CDR1 LGHDT and CDR2 YNNKEL (reference sequence). CDR3 bases: TGTGCCAGCAGCCAAGATAGGTTCAGCGTTCCTAGCACAGATACGCAGTATTTT. Amino acids: CASSQDRFSVPSTDTQYF.

This sequence joins TRBV19 and TRBJ2-6, with TRBD1 identical over 7 bases. This CDR3 is 18 amino acids long. With 6 bases clipped from V and 0 bases from J, the junction kept 11 bases outside the gene matches. CDR1 and CDR2 from the germline V gene are LNHDA and SQIVND (reference sequence). The CDR3 loop is CASSITRGRGSGANVLTF. As DNA, the CDR3 is TGTGCCAGTAGCATTACAAGGGGGCGAGGCTCTGGGGCCAACGTCCTGACTTTC.

This clone showed up just once. The V call is TRBV6-5, the J call TRBJ1-1; 8 nucleotides align to TRBD1. The CDR3 spans 14 residues. With 5 bases clipped from V and 4 bases from J, the junction kept 6 bases outside the gene matches. The germline gives CDR1 MNHEY, CDR2 SVGAGI. The CDR3 is CASSKTGAPTEAFF. The CDR3 nucleotides are TGTGCCAGCAGTAAGACAGGGGCGCCCACTGAAGCTTTCTTT.

The chain joins TRBV7-9 to TRBJ1-6; tentatively, D is TRBD1 (6 bases). Between the trimmed V and J ends, which lost 6 bases and 5 bases, there was a span of 11 bases. This CDR3 has 14 residues. In germline, CDR1 is SEHNR, CDR2 FQNEAQ (reference sequence). CDR3 residues: CASRPQGDNSPLHF. DNA of the CDR3: TGTGCCAGCAGGCCACAGGGAGATAATTCACCCCTCCACTTT.

The chain carries TRBV9 and TRBJ1-1; 7 nucleotides match TRBD1. After removal of 3 bases from V and 3 bases from J, the junction contained 2 bases not matched to a gene. This CDR3 has 13 residues. From germline, CDR1 is SGDLS and CDR2 YYNGEE. DNA of the CDR3: TGTGCCAGCAGCGCCACAGGGGACACTGAAGCTTTCTTT. Translated, it gives CASSATGDTEAFF.

The chain couples TRBV28 to TRBJ2-3; 9 bases line up with TRBD2. Looked up from germline, CDR1 is MDHEN and CDR2 is SYDVKM. Losses at the gene ends were 6 bases for V and 4 bases for J; bases not matched to a gene: 8. There are 15 residues in the CDR3. CDR3 amino acids: CASSLLSGRSDTQYF. In DNA form, the CDR3 reads TGTGCCAGCAGCCTTCTAAGCGGGAGGTCAGATACGCAGTATTTT.

This CDR3 reads CAVGAGGPSDTQYF. Here the CDR3 DNA reads TGTGCCGTAGGAGCGGGGGGGCCGTCAGATACGCAGTATTTT. This chain links TRBV25-1 with TRBJ2-3, with 10 bases matching TRBD2. Losses at the gene ends were 11 bases for V and 4 bases for J; bases not matched to a gene: 9. Germline CDR1 reads MGHDK; CDR2 reads SYGVNS. The CDR3 loop spans 14 amino acids.

The chain recombines TRBV14 with TRBJ1-2, with 9 bases that match TRBD1. The V gene end was trimmed by 6 bases and the J gene end by 0 bases; junction bases not matched to a gene: 5. This CDR3 is 15 amino acids long. The germline V gene encodes CDR1 SGHDN and CDR2 FVKESK. CDR3 bases: TGTGCCAGCAGACCTCGGACAGGGGCTAACTATGGCTACACCTTC. Amino acids: CASRPRTGANYGYTF.

The chain joins TRBV6-5 to TRBJ1-1; D remains ambiguous. The CDR3 contains 13 residues. V lost 6 bases to trimming and J lost 2 bases, with 10 bases between them. The V gene's germline CDR1 is MNHEY and CDR2 SVGAGI. The chain's CDR3 is CASRRDYNTEAFF. CDR3 nucleotide sequence: TGTGCCAGCAGACGGGATTATAACACTGAAGCTTTCTTT.

The chain recombines TRBV9 with TRBJ2-1; 11 bases are a match to TRBD2. Germline lookup yields CDR1 SGDLS and CDR2 YYNGEE. The CDR3 totals 17 residues. The V gene end was trimmed by 3 bases and the J gene end by 2 bases; junction bases not matched to a gene: 7. The CDR3 DNA reads as TGTGCCAGCAGCGCACGAACTAGCGGGAGTACCTACAATGAGCAGTTCTTC. Amino acid sequence: CASSARTSGSTYNEQFF.

The V call is TRBV5-1, the J call TRBJ2-7, with a possible D match to TRBD1 (5 bases). Deletions cut 4 bases from V and 2 bases from J, with 13 bases between. This CDR3 contains 14 residues. CDR1 SGHRS and CDR2 YFSETQ come from the germline V gene. The CDR3 DNA follows: TGCGCCAGCAGCCCCACCGGACAAGCCTACGAGCAGTACTTC. Translated: CASSPTGQAYEQYF.